Each of the 27 T cell receptor beta chains below was sequenced from the same sample in a study of shared clonotypes between healthy human individuals. Sequencing was performed with immunoSEQ multiplex PCR; in TCRdb, only in-frame clones are kept and a portion is missing. Of some 2.4 million clones in the sample, roughly 93% were seen once. The sample taken for sequencing was naive CD4+ T cells from PBMCs. Subset of the sample: CD45RA+ positively selected. The receptors here all came from a young man in good health. Some clones in this sample may be carry-over from other donors' samples.

The chain employs TRBV2 and TRBJ2-5, with TRBD2 identical over 9 bases. The germline CDR1 and CDR2 sequences are SNHLY and FYNNEI. The CDR3 has 15 residues. V lost 7 bases, J lost 4 bases, and 10 bases stayed unmatched. The CDR3 sequence: CASTQSGLAAETQYF. CDR3 coding DNA: TGTGCCAGCACCCAGTCGGGACTAGCCGCAGAGACCCAGTACTTC. Based on the CDR3 plus reference TRBV2 and TRBJ2-5, the full variable domain is EPEVTQTPSHQVTQMGQEVILRCVPISNHLYFYWYRQILGQKVEFLVSFYNNEISEKSEIFDDQFSVERPDGSNFTLKIRSTKLEDSAMYFCASTQSGLAAETQYFGPGTRLLVL.

Concerning this clone itself: Other DNA sequences in this sample translate to the same CDR3. The V call is TRBV28, the J call TRBJ1-3; maybe TRBD1 (5 bases). The germline V gene has CDR1 MDHEN and CDR2 SYDVKM. The CDR3 has 15 amino acids. With 6 bases removed from V and 0 bases from J, the gap between germline ends came to 12 bases. This CDR3 reads CASSPTGISGNTIYF. Written as DNA, the CDR3 is TGTGCCAGCAGCCCTACAGGAATCTCTGGAAACACCATATATTTT. Full variable domain (rest looked up from reference TRBV28 and TRBJ1-3): DVKVTQSSRYLVKRTGEKVFLECVQDMDHENMFWYRQDPGLGLRLIYFSYDVKMKEKGDIPEGYSVSREKKERFSLILESASTNQTSMYLCASSPTGISGNTIYFGEGSWLTVV.

The rearrangement links TRBV7-9 to TRBJ2-7; 9 bases map to TRBD2. CDR3 length: 17 residues. Germline CDR1 SEHNR, CDR2 FQNEAQ (reference sequence). Unmatched junction bases numbered 16, after V lost 8 bases and J lost 2 bases. Written as DNA, the CDR3 is TGTGCCAGCGAGACCCCCGACGAAGCGGGAGGTACCTACGAGCAGTACTTC. The encoded protein is CASETPDEAGGTYEQYF.

The V gene is TRBV27, the J gene TRBJ1-2; D may be TRBD1 (6 bases). The germline V gene has CDR1 MNHEY and CDR2 SMNVEV (reference sequence). Trimming stripped 5 bases from V and 1 base from J, with 8 bases between. This CDR3 is 13 amino acids long. The CDR3 is CASSRQVNYGYTF. As DNA, the CDR3 is TGTGCCAGCAGTAGACAGGTTAACTATGGCTACACCTTC.

The gene calls are TRBV28 and TRBJ1-2; D call uncertain. The germline V and J ends were trimmed by 4 bases and 2 bases, with 8 bases remaining between them. Germline assignment: CDR1 MDHEN and CDR2 SYDVKM. The CDR3 consists of 13 residues. CDR3 region: CASSSTANYGYTF. The CDR3 DNA reads as TGTGCCAGCAGTTCCACAGCCAACTATGGCTACACCTTC.

To note about this clone: Other DNA sequences in this sample translate to the same CDR3. This chain joins TRBV7-3 and TRBJ2-5, with D uncertain. The germline V gene has CDR1 SGHTA and CDR2 FQGTGA. This CDR3 comprises 12 residues. The V end was cut by 1 base, the J end by 4 bases, with 4 bases between. Here the CDR3 reads CASSLIGETQYF. The CDR3 coding sequence is TGTGCCAGCAGCTTAATTGGAGAGACCCAGTACTTC.

V usage is TRBV2 and J usage is TRBJ1-3; maybe TRBD1 (5 bases). Trimming removed 7 bases from V and 7 bases from J, with 14 bases in between. The CDR3 covers 13 residues. The V gene's germline CDR1 is SNHLY and CDR2 FYNNEI. This CDR3 reads CASIKGVSNTIYF. The CDR3 DNA is TGTGCCAGCATTAAAGGGGTGTCTAACACCATATATTTT.

CDR3 protein: CASQRRGRSGELFF. CDR3 coding DNA: TGTGCCAGCCAGCGAAGGGGGCGGTCCGGGGAGCTGTTTTTT. J is TRBJ2-2 and V is TRBV27, with 7 positions matching TRBD1. CDR1 and CDR2 from the germline V gene are MNHEY and SMNVEV (reference sequence). This CDR3 region has 14 residues. V gave up 8 bases and J gave up 6 bases; unmatched junction bases: 9.

The J gene is TRBJ1-3, the V gene TRBV20-1; no clear D gene. CDR1 DFQATT and CDR2 SNEGSKA come from the germline V gene (reference sequence). The CDR3 covers 11 residues. Trimming took 6 bases from V and 4 from J, leaving 7 bases between them. The DNA for the CDR3 is TGCAGTGCAGAAACAGGAAACACCATATATTTT. It specifies CSAETGNTIYF.

V gene TRBV10-1 combines with J gene TRBJ1-1; the D gene is possibly TRBD1 (5 bases). This CDR3 has 11 residues. The ends were cut back, 5 bases at V and 7 bases at J, with 8 bases in the middle. Germline V gene data show CDR1 as WNHNN and CDR2 as SYGVQD (reference sequence). CDR3 protein: CASSTQGEAFF. The CDR3 DNA is TGCGCCAGCAGTACCCAGGGTGAAGCTTTCTTT.

J is TRBJ2-7 and V is TRBV5-6, with D possibly being TRBD1 or TRBD2 (5 bases each). CDR1 is SGHDT and CDR2 is YYEEEE in the germline V gene. Trimming removed 1 base from V and 7 bases from J, with 12 bases in between. The CDR3 is 13 residues long. CDR3 protein: CASSLHRRGEQYF. CDR3 nucleotides: TGTGCCAGCAGCTTGCACAGGCGCGGGGAGCAGTACTTC.

CDR3 nucleotides: TGTGCCAGCAGCTGGGGGAGGGGCGCCGGGACCGGGGAGCTGTTTTTT. Amino acids: CASSWGRGAGTGELFF. The chain carries TRBV5-4 and TRBJ2-2; 7 bases are a match to TRBD2. Germline loops: CDR1 SGHNT, CDR2 YYREEE (reference sequence). Trimming at V came to 3 bases and at J to 5 bases, leaving 10 bases not matched to a gene. There are 16 residues in the CDR3.

The rearrangement joins TRBV28 to TRBJ2-1, with 12 bases matching TRBD2. The J segment lost 5 bases and the V segment lost 6 bases, leaving 8 bases of the junction unmatched. Germline assignment: CDR1 MDHEN and CDR2 SYDVKM. The CDR3 covers 16 residues. CDR3: CASSVRTSGVNNEQFF. In DNA form, the CDR3 reads TGTGCCAGCAGCGTCCGGACTAGCGGGGTAAACAATGAGCAGTTCTTC.

The chain couples TRBV7-9 to TRBJ2-7; TRBD1 or TRBD2 may be the D gene (6 bases each). Germline V gives CDR1 SEHNR, CDR2 FQNEAQ (reference sequence). V dropped 1 base and J dropped 6 bases, with 16 bases sitting between them. The length of the CDR3 is 15 residues. The CDR3 loop reads CASSLVGTGRSEQYF. The CDR3 bases are TGTGCCAGCAGCTTAGTTGGCACAGGGAGGTCCGAGCAGTACTTC. The complete variable domain, with remaining parts taken from reference TRBV7-9 and TRBJ2-7, reads DTGVSQNPRHKITKRGQNVTFRCDPISEHNRLYWYRQTLGQGPEFLTYFQNEAQLEKSRLLSDRFSAERPKGSFSTLEIQRTEQGDSAMYLCASSLVGTGRSEQYFGPGTRLTVT.

The genes are TRBV2 and TRBJ1-3, with 8 bases aligning to TRBD1. The CDR3 consists of 13 residues. Trimming took 7 bases from V and 7 from J; bases not matched to a gene: 6. Germline V lookup: CDR1 SNHLY, CDR2 FYNNEI. This chain's CDR3 is CASMRRTGNTIYF. The CDR3 nucleotides read TGTGCCAGCATGAGGAGGACAGGGAACACCATATATTTT.

The chain uses TRBV28 and TRBJ1-5; 7 nucleotides line up with TRBD1. The CDR3 extends over 17 amino acids. Germline lookup yields CDR1 MDHEN and CDR2 SYDVKM. With 7 bases clipped from V and 0 bases from J, the junction kept 12 bases outside the gene matches. For the CDR3, the DNA is TGTGCCAGCATCCAGGGGGGACAGTTGGGTAGCAATCAGCCCCAGCATTTT. Protein product: CASIQGGQLGSNQPQHF.

V gene TRBV25-1 combines with J gene TRBJ1-4, with D unclear. The CDR3 totals 16 residues. Trimming cost V 3 bases and J 5 bases, with 16 bases left between them. Germline V gene lookup returns CDR1 MGHDK and CDR2 SYGVNS. The CDR3 nucleotides are TGTGCCAGCAGTGATTGGGGTAGCGGACCCAATGAAAAACTGTTTTTT. Translated: CASSDWGSGPNEKLFF.

The genes are TRBV7-2 and TRBJ1-5, with a weak D call TRBD1 (6 bases). Trimming removed 1 base from V and 7 bases from J, with 14 bases in between. The germline gives CDR1 SGHTA, CDR2 FQGNSA. This CDR3 is 15 amino acids long. CDR3 sequence (DNA): TGTGCCAGCAGCTTAGTTTCCGGGGGCGACCAGCCCCAGCATTTT. Residues: CASSLVSGGDQPQHF.

This chain connects TRBV15 to TRBJ2-5; 14 bases fit TRBD2. The V and J ends lost 5 bases and 6 bases, in that order; junction bases with no gene match: 11. This CDR3 is 17 amino acids long. The germline gives CDR1 LNHNV, CDR2 YYDKDF (reference sequence). Here the CDR3 DNA reads TGTGCCACCAGCCAAGGACTAGCGGGAGGATTCGGGAAGACCCAGTACTTC. As protein: CATSQGLAGGFGKTQYF.

The chain recombines TRBV7-9 with TRBJ2-7; possible D gene TRBD1, 6 bases. The CDR3 covers 17 residues. Looked up from germline, CDR1 is SEHNR and CDR2 is FQNEAQ (reference sequence). Trimming took off 5 bases at V and 1 base at J, with 21 bases between the two ends. CDR3 protein: CASSHLQGRGKSYEQYF. For the CDR3, the DNA is TGTGCCAGCAGCCACCTACAGGGAAGGGGGAAATCCTACGAGCAGTACTTC.

V gene TRBV11-2 combines with J gene TRBJ2-3; D uncertain. The CDR3 has 13 amino acids. Trimming stripped 5 bases from V and 7 bases from J, with 13 bases between. CDR1 SGHAT and CDR2 FQNNGV come from the germline V gene. CDR3 sequence: CASSQEARNTQYF. The CDR3 nucleotides read TGTGCCAGCAGCCAAGAAGCCAGGAATACGCAGTATTTT.

The CDR3 DNA sequence: TGTGCCAGCAGCCAAGCCGGCTACGAGCAGTACTTC. This encodes CASSQAGYEQYF. The chain couples TRBV4-2 to TRBJ2-7; D is uncertain. The germline gives CDR1 LGHNA, CDR2 YNFKEQ. Trimming took 1 base from V and 3 from J, leaving 4 bases between them. This CDR3 comprises 12 residues.

The chain combines TRBV25-1 with TRBJ2-2; 8 bases match TRBD1. The trim removed 4 bases at V and 6 bases at J, leaving 4 bases unmatched. Germline values: CDR1 MGHDK, CDR2 SYGVNS. The CDR3 consists of 14 residues. CDR3: CASSGTGWSGELFF. In nucleotides, the CDR3 is TGTGCCAGCAGTGGGACAGGGTGGTCCGGGGAGCTGTTTTTT. Using reference TRBV25-1 and TRBJ2-2 for the parts outside the CDR3, the full variable domain is EADIYQTPRYLVIGTGKKITLECSQTMGHDKMYWYQQDPGMELHLIHYSYGVNSTEKGDLSSESTVSRIRTEHFPLTLESARPSHTSQYLCASSGTGWSGELFFGEGSRLTVL.

The chain recombines TRBV10-3 with TRBJ2-2, with 9 positions matching TRBD1. Germline V CDR1 and CDR2: ENHRY, SYGVKD. Losses at the gene ends were 4 bases for V and 6 bases for J; bases not matched to a gene: 6. The CDR3 consists of 15 residues. The chain's CDR3 is CAISGQGVSAGELFF. CDR3 bases: TGTGCCATCAGTGGACAGGGGGTTTCGGCCGGGGAGCTGTTTTTT.

This chain links TRBV7-9 with TRBJ2-7; a possible D gene is TRBD1 (6 bases). V was clipped by 1 base and J by 4 bases, with 17 bases between them. The CDR3 length is 16 residues. From germline, CDR1 is SEHNR and CDR2 FQNEAQ (reference sequence). CDR3 sequence: CASSLGAGTLGYEQYF. CDR3 DNA sequence: TGTGCCAGCAGCTTAGGGGCCGGGACACTGGGTTACGAGCAGTACTTC.

V gene TRBV7-8 combines with J gene TRBJ2-6; D is unclear. This CDR3 spans 15 amino acids. V gave up 4 bases and J gave up 2 bases, with 9 bases separating them. CDR1 is SGHVS, CDR2 FQNEAQ, per germline. The CDR3 nucleotides are TGTGCCAGCAGCTCCCAAATTACTGGGGCCAACGTCCTGACTTTC. Its translation: CASSSQITGANVLTF.

Note on this clone: This sample also contains other DNA sequences that code for the same CDR3. The chain employs TRBV5-1 and TRBJ2-3; D perhaps matches TRBD1 (5 bases). The CDR3 loop spans 14 amino acids. V was clipped by 0 bases and J by 2 bases, with 7 bases between them. CDR1 SGHRS and CDR2 YFSETQ come from the germline V gene. Here the CDR3 reads CASSLAQDTDTQYF. CDR3 in DNA: TGCGCCAGCAGCTTGGCACAGGACACAGATACGCAGTATTTT.